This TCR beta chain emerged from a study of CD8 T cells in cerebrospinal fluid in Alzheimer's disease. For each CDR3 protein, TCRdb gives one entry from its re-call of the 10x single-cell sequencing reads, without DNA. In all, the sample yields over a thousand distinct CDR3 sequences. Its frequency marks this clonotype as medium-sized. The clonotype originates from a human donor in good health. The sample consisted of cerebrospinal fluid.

The CDR3 loop reads CASSSGQGRETQYF. The rearrangement links TRBV7-9 to TRBJ2-5; there is no DNA to check the TCRdb D call of TRBD1. CDR1 and CDR2 from the germline V gene are SEHNR and FQNEAQ (reference sequence). This CDR3 has 14 amino acids.